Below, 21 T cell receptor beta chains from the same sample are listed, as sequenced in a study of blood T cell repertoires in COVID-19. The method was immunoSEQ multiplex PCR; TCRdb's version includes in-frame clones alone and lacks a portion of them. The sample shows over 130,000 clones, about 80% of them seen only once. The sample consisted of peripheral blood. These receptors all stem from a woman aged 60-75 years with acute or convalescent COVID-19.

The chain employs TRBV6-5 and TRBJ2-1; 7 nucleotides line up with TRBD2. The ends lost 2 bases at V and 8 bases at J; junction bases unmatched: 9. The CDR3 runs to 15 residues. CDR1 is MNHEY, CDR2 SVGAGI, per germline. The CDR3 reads CASSYGNGLADEQFF. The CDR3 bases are TGTGCCAGCAGTTACGGGAATGGGCTAGCGGATGAGCAGTTCTTC.

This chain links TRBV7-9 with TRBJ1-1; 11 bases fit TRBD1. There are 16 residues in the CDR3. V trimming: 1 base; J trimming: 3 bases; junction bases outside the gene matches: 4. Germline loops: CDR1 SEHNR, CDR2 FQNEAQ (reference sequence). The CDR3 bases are TGTGCCAGCAGCTTAGACCCGGGACAGGGGGACACTGAAGCTTTCTTT. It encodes CASSLDPGQGDTEAFF.

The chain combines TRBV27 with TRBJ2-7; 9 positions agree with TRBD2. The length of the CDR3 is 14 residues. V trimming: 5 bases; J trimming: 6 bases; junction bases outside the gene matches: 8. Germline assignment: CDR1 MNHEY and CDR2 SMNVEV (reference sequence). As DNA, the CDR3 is TGTGCCAGCAGTCCCAGAGCGGGAGGTCGCGAGCAGTACTTC. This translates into CASSPRAGGREQYF.

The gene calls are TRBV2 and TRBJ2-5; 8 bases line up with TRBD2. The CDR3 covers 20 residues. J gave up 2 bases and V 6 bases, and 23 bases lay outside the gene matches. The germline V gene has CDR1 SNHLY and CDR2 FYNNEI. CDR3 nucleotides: TGTGCCAGCAGCAACCCCCTAGCGGGCCAAACCCCCCCACGGCAAGAGACCCAGTACTTC. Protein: CASSNPLAGQTPPRQETQYF.

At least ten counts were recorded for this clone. CDR3 nucleotide sequence: TGTGCCAGCAACACAAATGGGGCGGTTGGTTACAATGAGCAGTTCTTC. This translates into CASNTNGAVGYNEQFF. The rearrangement links TRBV25-1 to TRBJ2-1; possibly TRBD1 for D (5 bases). Trimming shortened V by 7 bases and J by 4 bases, and 20 bases separated the two germline ends. CDR1 is MGHDK, CDR2 SYGVNS, per germline. The CDR3 totals 16 residues.

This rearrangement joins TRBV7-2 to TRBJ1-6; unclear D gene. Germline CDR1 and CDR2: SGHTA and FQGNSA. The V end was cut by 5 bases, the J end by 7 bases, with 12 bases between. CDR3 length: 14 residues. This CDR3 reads CASSVTGLNSPLHF. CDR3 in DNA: TGTGCCAGCAGCGTAACGGGGTTAAATTCACCCCTCCACTTT.

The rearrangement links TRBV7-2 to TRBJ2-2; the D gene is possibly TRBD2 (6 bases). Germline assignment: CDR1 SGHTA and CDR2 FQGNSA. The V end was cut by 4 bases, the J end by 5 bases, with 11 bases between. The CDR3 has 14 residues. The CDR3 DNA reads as TGTGCCAGCAGCTGGGGGAGGCGAACCGGGGAGCTGTTTTTT. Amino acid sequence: CASSWGRRTGELFF.

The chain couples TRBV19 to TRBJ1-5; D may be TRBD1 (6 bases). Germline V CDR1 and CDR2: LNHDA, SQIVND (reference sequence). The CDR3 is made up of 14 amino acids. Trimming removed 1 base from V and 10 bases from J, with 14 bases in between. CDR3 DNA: TGTGCCAGTAGTATAGTGACAGGCCAGGGACCCCAGCATTTT. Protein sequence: CASSIVTGQGPQHF.

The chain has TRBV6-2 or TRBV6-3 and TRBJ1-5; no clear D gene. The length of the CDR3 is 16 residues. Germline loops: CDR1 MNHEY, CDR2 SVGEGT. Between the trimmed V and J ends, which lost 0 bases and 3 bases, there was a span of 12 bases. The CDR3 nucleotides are TGTGCCAGCAGTTACTCGACCGGGGTAGTCAATCAGCCCCAGCATTTT. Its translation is CASSYSTGVVNQPQHF.

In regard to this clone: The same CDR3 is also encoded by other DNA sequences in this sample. CDR3 sequence: CASSPRDFNSPLHF. CDR3 nucleotides: TGTGCCAGCAGTCCCCGGGACTTTAATTCACCCCTCCACTTT. The rearrangement links TRBV6-5 to TRBJ1-6; D is perhaps TRBD1 (5 bases). Germline CDR1 and CDR2: MNHEY and SVGAGI. Trimming left V 5 bases short and J 6 bases short, with 11 bases between. The CDR3 consists of 14 residues.

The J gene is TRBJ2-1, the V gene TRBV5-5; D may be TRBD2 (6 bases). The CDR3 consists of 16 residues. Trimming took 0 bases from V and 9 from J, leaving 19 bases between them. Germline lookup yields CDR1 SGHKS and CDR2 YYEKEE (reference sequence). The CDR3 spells CASSLEQPGSPSEQFF. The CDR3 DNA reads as TGTGCCAGCAGCTTGGAACAGCCCGGGAGCCCAAGTGAGCAGTTCTTC.

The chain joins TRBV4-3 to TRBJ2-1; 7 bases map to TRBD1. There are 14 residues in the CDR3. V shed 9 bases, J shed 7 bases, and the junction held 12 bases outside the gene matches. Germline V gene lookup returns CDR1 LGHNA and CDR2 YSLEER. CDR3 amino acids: CASLEGGSQNEQFF. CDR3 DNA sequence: TGCGCCAGTTTAGAAGGGGGCAGTCAGAATGAGCAGTTCTTC.

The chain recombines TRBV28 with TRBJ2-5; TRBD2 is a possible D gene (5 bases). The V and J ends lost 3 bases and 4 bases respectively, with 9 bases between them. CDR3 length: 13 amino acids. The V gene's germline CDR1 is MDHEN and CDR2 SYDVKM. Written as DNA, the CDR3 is TGTGCCAGCAGTTTGAGTGGGAGAGAGACCCAGTACTTC. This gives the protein CASSLSGRETQYF.

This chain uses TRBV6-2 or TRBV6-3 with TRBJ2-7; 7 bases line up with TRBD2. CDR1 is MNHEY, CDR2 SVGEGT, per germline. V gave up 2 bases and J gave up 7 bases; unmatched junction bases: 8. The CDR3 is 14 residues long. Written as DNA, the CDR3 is TGTGCCAGCAGTTACGTTGCGGGAGTAGGTGAGCAGTACTTC. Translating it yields CASSYVAGVGEQYF.

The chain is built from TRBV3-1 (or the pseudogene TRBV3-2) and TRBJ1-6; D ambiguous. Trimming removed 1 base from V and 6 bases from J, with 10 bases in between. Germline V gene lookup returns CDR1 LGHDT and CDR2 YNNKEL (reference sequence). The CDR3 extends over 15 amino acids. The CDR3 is CASSQGKTSNSPLHF. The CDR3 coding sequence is TGTGCCAGCAGCCAAGGGAAGACAAGTAATTCACCCCTCCACTTT.

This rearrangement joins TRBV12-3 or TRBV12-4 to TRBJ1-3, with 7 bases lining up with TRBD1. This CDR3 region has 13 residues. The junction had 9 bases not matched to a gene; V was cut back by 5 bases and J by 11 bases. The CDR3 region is CASSGTARGAIYF. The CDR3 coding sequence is TGTGCCAGCAGTGGGACAGCCAGGGGGGCCATATATTTT.

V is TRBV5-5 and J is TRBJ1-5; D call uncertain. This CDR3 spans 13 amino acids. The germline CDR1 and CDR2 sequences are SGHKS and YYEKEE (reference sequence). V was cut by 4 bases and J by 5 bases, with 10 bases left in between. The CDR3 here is CASSRNTDQPQHF. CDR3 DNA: TGTGCCAGCAGCCGTAACACCGATCAGCCCCAGCATTTT.

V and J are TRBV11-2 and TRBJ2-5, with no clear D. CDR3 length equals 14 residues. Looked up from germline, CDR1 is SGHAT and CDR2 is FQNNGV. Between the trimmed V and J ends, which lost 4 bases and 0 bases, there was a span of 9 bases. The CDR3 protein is CASSSQMYQETQYF. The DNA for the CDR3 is TGTGCCAGCAGCTCACAGATGTACCAAGAGACCCAGTACTTC.

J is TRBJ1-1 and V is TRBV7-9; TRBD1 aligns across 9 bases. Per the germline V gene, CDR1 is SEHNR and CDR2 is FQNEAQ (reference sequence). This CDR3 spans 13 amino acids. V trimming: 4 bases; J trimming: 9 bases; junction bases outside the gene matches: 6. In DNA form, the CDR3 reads TGTGCCAGCAGCTCATCCGGGACAGGGAAAGCTTTCTTT. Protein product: CASSSSGTGKAFF.

CDR3 DNA: TGTGCCAGCAGCTTACAGGAGGGAGGGGCCGGGGAGCTGTTTTTT. This gives the protein CASSLQEGGAGELFF. V and J are TRBV7-6 and TRBJ2-2, with 7 bases matching TRBD2. V trimming: 2 bases; J trimming: 6 bases; junction bases outside the gene matches: 6. CDR1 SGHVS and CDR2 FNYEAQ come from the germline V gene. This CDR3 is 15 amino acids long.

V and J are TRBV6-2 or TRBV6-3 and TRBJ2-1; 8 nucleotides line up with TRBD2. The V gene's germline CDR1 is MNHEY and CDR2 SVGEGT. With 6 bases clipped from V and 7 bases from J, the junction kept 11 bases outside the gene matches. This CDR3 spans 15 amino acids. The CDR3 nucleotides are TGTGCCAGCAGCCACCTAGCGGGCGTTGGGAATGAGCAGTTCTTC. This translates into CASSHLAGVGNEQFF.